This record covers a single T cell receptor (beta chain). This entry comes from a study of control samples from healthy donors and cancer patients. The CDR3 runs 13 residues. CDR1 and CDR2 from the germline V gene are SGHAT and FQNNGV. Trimming stripped 0 bases from V and 14 bases from J, with 11 bases between. Generated by immunoSEQ multiplex PCR, the TCRdb table keeps only in-frame clones and is missing some. The sample contains about 150,000 clones, about nine tenths of which appear only once. The chain has TRBV11-2 and TRBJ1-6; D ambiguous. This receptor was identified in a man between 25 and 39 years old in good health. Specimen: blood. The CDR3 DNA reads as TGTGCCAGCAGCTTAGAGGTGCAGGCCACCCTCCACTTT. Translation: CASSLEVQATLHF.